This TCR beta chain was profiled in a study of molecular identifiers for immune sequencing clone quantification. Input for naive CD8 libraries was roughly 17,000 to 1,000,000 sorted cells; the RNA fraction used was 10%, 30% or 50%. The authors sorted naive CD8 T cells as CD8+CD4-CCR7+CD45RA+. Trimming cost V 5 bases and J 1 base; bases outside gene matches: 10. Germline lookup yields CDR1 MNHEY and CDR2 SVGAGI. The CDR3 has 16 amino acids. The use of previously described methods and listed TCR primers produced the bulk TCR libraries. TCRdb fed the PCR reads into MiXCR, producing one record per CDR3 protein. The sample includes more than 550,000 distinct CDR3 sequences, about 25% of them seen just once.

The sequence derives from a human donor in good health. Some libraries in this study had Jurkat cell RNA spiked in. The rearrangement uses TRBV6-5 and TRBJ1-2, with 7 bases fitting TRBD1. Sequencing used naive CD8+ T cells from blood, with Jurkat cell RNA spiked in. Subset here: FACS-sorted CD8+CD4-CCR7+CD45RA+ naive T cells. The DNA for the CDR3 is TGTGCCAGCAGTCCTGGCCCAGGGGGGGTTAACTATGGCTACACCTTC. Protein sequence: CASSPGPGGVNYGYTF.